This T cell receptor beta chain was sequenced in a study of blood T cells in healthy people across ages. Overall study results and limits: Naive and antigen-experienced cells were not separated, limiting conclusive comparison. Lack of knowledge of donor CMV status possibly confounded expanded clonotype changes.

The length of the CDR3 is 14 residues. From germline, CDR1 is MNHEY and CDR2 SMNVEV (reference sequence). Trimming removed 5 bases from V and 7 bases from J; junction bases left unmatched: 9. It was with a sample-barcoded 5' primer and a J-beta primer mix that a second PCR of about 7 to 12 cycles was run. TCRdb used MiXCR to reprocess the 5' RACE reads, holding one entry per CDR3 protein. This table holds almost 550,000 distinct CDR3 sequences, 24% found once. With respect to this clonotype: Its cognate antigen is unknown.

Donors were systemically healthy Caucasian individuals from Russia aged about 6 to 95 years. In addition, the sample was reused for a study of T cells of mothers and their children.

The sequence was obtained from a boy under 18 in good health. The chain is built from TRBV27 and TRBJ2-3, with 7 bases matching TRBD2. Sequencing was carried out using blood. The CDR3 coding sequence is TGTGCCAGCAGTCCCGGGACTACTCCTAATACGCAGTATTTT. Residues: CASSPGTTPNTQYF.